The next 17 T cell receptor beta chains were all read from a single sample in a study of blood T cell repertoires in COVID-19. Sequencing was performed with immunoSEQ multiplex PCR; in TCRdb, only in-frame clones are kept and a portion is missing. The repertoire consists of over 120,000 clones, with over 60% occurring once and the leading ten covering just under 3%. Sequencing was carried out using PBMCs or T cells enriched from blood (not recorded which). Receptors originate from a woman between 50 and 59 years old who had recovered from COVID-19.

This rearrangement joins TRBV11-3 to TRBJ1-1, with D maybe TRBD1 (5 bases). The germline V and J ends were trimmed by 5 bases and 5 bases, with 21 bases remaining between them. This CDR3 is built from 16 residues. Germline lookup yields CDR1 SGHNT and CDR2 YENEEA. CDR3 sequence reads: CASSGGRGRLGTEAFF. The CDR3 bases are TGTGCCAGCAGCGGGGGGAGGGGACGCCTCGGGACTGAAGCTTTCTTT.

The V and J genes are TRBV6-5 and TRBJ2-7, with D possibly being TRBD2 (6 bases). Germline loops: CDR1 MNHEY, CDR2 SVGAGI. V lost 6 bases, J lost 1 base, and 13 bases lay in between. The CDR3 runs to 14 residues. CDR3 residues: CASSLVGTSYEQYF. The CDR3 DNA reads as TGTGCCAGCAGCCTAGTGGGGACTTCCTACGAGCAGTACTTC.

This clone turned up a few times. The V and J genes are TRBV19 and TRBJ1-2; D perhaps matches TRBD1 (6 bases). The V end lost 3 bases, the J end lost 8 bases, and 16 bases lay between the germline ends. The CDR3 contains 14 residues. Germline V gene sequence: CDR1 LNHDA, CDR2 SQIVND (reference sequence). Here the CDR3 reads CASSIQTGIVGYTF. As DNA, the CDR3 is TGTGCCAGTAGTATCCAAACAGGGATCGTCGGCTACACCTTC.

The CDR3 DNA reads TGTGCCAGCAGTTCAGGACAGGGACCTTATCAGCCCCAGCATTTT. Translating gives CASSSGQGPYQPQHF. The gene calls are TRBV28 and TRBJ1-5; 8 bases line up with TRBD1. CDR1 and CDR2 from the germline V gene are MDHEN and SYDVKM. With 4 bases clipped from V and 5 bases from J, the junction kept 7 bases outside the gene matches. This CDR3 is built from 15 residues.

The chain recombines TRBV3-1 (or the pseudogene TRBV3-2) with TRBJ1-5, with D unclear. CDR3 length equals 14 residues. CDR1 LGHDT and CDR2 YNNKEL come from the germline V gene (reference sequence). V lost 2 bases and J lost 2, with 7 bases in between. The CDR3 coding sequence is TGTGCCAGCAGCCAAAGCGGGGGCAATCAGCCCCAGCATTTT. The encoded protein is CASSQSGGNQPQHF.

This rearrangement joins TRBV2 to TRBJ2-3; D uncertain. Between the trimmed V and J ends, which lost 6 bases and 5 bases, there was a span of 6 bases. The germline V gene has CDR1 SNHLY and CDR2 FYNNEI. The CDR3 extends over 11 amino acids. The CDR3 loop is CASSNLDTQYF. In nucleotides, the CDR3 is TGTGCCAGCAGCAATTTAGATACGCAGTATTTT.

The V gene is TRBV5-1, the J gene TRBJ2-7, with 11 bases identical to TRBD1. Germline CDR1 and CDR2: SGHRS and YFSETQ. The CDR3 runs 16 residues. V lost 0 bases to trimming and J lost 3 bases; unmatched junction nucleotides: 5. The CDR3 loop is CASSLVTGTGGYEQYF. In nucleotides, the CDR3 is TGCGCCAGCAGCTTGGTCACCGGGACAGGGGGCTACGAGCAGTACTTC.

V usage is TRBV7-8 and J usage is TRBJ2-1, with 7 bases fitting TRBD2. CDR1 and CDR2 (germline): SGHVS, FQNEAQ. Trimming at V came to 7 bases and at J to 6 bases, leaving 12 bases not matched to a gene. The length of the CDR3 is 15 residues. CDR3: CASTSGTKPFNEQFF. As DNA, the CDR3 is TGTGCCAGCACCTCCGGGACTAAGCCCTTCAATGAGCAGTTCTTC.

The chain combines TRBV28 with TRBJ2-3; TRBD2 is a possible D gene (7 bases). This CDR3 is built from 15 residues. V lost 6 bases, J lost 4 bases, and 17 bases lay in between. Germline-derived CDR1 and CDR2 are MDHEN and SYDVKM. For the CDR3, the DNA is TGTGCCAGCAGGGGGGGGTACAGGGCTCCAGATACGCAGTATTTT. Encoded protein: CASRGGYRAPDTQYF.

CDR3 loop: CSASNPLREGERYEQYF. In nucleotides, the CDR3 is TGCAGTGCTAGTAACCCACTCCGGGAGGGTGAGAGGTACGAGCAGTACTTC. This sequence joins TRBV20-1 and TRBJ2-7; 8 nucleotides match TRBD2. There are 17 residues in the CDR3. Germline CDR1 DFQATT, CDR2 SNEGSKA (reference sequence). With V trimmed by 3 bases and J by 4 bases, 17 bases remained unmatched.

This chain links TRBV29-1 with TRBJ2-5; no reliable D call. The CDR3 runs to 10 residues. Germline V CDR1 and CDR2: SQVTM, ANQGSEA. Trimming stripped 5 bases from V and 5 bases from J, with 6 bases between. The CDR3 nucleotides are TGCAGCGTTTATTCCGAGACCCAGTACTTC. Translating it yields CSVYSETQYF. The full variable domain, with the rest looked up from reference TRBV29-1 and TRBJ2-5, is SAVISQKPSRDICQRGTSLTIQCQVDSQVTMMFWYRQQPGQSLTLIATANQGSEATYESGFVIDKFPISRPNLTFSTLTVSNMSPEDSSIYLCSVYSETQYFGPGTRLLVL.

The genes are TRBV6-6 and TRBJ2-1; the match to TRBD2 covers 7 bases. Germline V CDR1 and CDR2: MNHNY, SVGAGI (reference sequence). Trimming cost V 2 bases and J 10 bases; bases outside gene matches: 5. CDR3 length: 13 amino acids. The CDR3 DNA reads TGTGCCAGCAGTTACGCTAGCGGCTCGGAGCAGTTCTTC. Translation gives CASSYASGSEQFF.

This sequence joins TRBV6-5 and TRBJ2-1, with 9 positions matching TRBD2. J lost 9 bases, V lost 8 bases, and 8 bases had no gene match. Germline loops: CDR1 MNHEY, CDR2 SVGAGI. The CDR3 length is 13 residues. The CDR3 here is CASLAGVGGEQFF. The DNA of the CDR3 is TGTGCCAGCTTAGCGGGAGTTGGTGGTGAGCAGTTCTTC.

Written as DNA, the CDR3 is TGTGCCAGCAGCCCGAACGGCAGGGGATATCAGCCCCAGCATTTT. Protein sequence: CASSPNGRGYQPQHF. The chain is built from TRBV7-2 and TRBJ1-5; D is perhaps TRBD1 (6 bases). The CDR3 sequence is 15 residues long. The ends were cut back, 5 bases at V and 5 bases at J, with 16 bases in the middle. Germline loops: CDR1 SGHTA, CDR2 FQGNSA.

The V gene is TRBV2, the J gene TRBJ2-3, with D possibly matching TRBD2 (7 bases). The V end lost 7 bases, the J end lost 0 bases, and 14 bases lay between the germline ends. This CDR3 has 15 residues. CDR1 is SNHLY and CDR2 is FYNNEI in the germline V gene. CDR3 residues: CASNGGRVSTDTQYF. In nucleotides, the CDR3 is TGTGCCAGCAACGGGGGGCGGGTTAGCACAGATACGCAGTATTTT.

This rearrangement joins TRBV29-1 to TRBJ1-2; perhaps TRBD1 as D (6 bases). V was pared by 0 bases and J by 5 bases, with 10 bases between. The CDR3 is 13 residues long. From germline, CDR1 is SQVTM and CDR2 ANQGSEA. The CDR3 DNA sequence: TGCAGCGTTGAAGATCGGACAGCTTATGGCTACACCTTC. Its translation: CSVEDRTAYGYTF.

The chain joins TRBV7-9 to TRBJ2-1; 13 nucleotides align to TRBD2. CDR3 length: 16 residues. Germline V gene sequence: CDR1 SEHNR, CDR2 FQNEAQ (reference sequence). Trimming cost V 5 bases and J 7 bases; bases outside gene matches: 8. The CDR3 DNA follows: TGTGCCAGCAGCCCCCGGACTAGCGGGAGCCGGAATGAGCAGTTCTTC. Protein sequence: CASSPRTSGSRNEQFF. The full variable domain, completed using reference TRBV7-9 and TRBJ2-1, is DTGVSQNPRHKITKRGQNVTFRCDPISEHNRLYWYRQTLGQGPEFLTYFQNEAQLEKSRLLSDRFSAERPKGSFSTLEIQRTEQGDSAMYLCASSPRTSGSRNEQFFGPGTRLTVL.